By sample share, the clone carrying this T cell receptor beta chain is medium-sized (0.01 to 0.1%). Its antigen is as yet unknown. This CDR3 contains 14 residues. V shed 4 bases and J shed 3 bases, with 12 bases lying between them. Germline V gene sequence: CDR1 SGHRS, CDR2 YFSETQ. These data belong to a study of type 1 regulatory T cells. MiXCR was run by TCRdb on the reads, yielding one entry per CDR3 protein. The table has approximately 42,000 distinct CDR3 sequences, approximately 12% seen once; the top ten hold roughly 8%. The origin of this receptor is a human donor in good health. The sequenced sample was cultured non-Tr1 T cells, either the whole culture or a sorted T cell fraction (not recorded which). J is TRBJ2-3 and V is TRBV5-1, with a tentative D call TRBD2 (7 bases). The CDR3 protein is CASSAEGGTDTQYF. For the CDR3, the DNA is TGCGCCAGCAGCGCGGAGGGGGGGACAGATACGCAGTATTTT.